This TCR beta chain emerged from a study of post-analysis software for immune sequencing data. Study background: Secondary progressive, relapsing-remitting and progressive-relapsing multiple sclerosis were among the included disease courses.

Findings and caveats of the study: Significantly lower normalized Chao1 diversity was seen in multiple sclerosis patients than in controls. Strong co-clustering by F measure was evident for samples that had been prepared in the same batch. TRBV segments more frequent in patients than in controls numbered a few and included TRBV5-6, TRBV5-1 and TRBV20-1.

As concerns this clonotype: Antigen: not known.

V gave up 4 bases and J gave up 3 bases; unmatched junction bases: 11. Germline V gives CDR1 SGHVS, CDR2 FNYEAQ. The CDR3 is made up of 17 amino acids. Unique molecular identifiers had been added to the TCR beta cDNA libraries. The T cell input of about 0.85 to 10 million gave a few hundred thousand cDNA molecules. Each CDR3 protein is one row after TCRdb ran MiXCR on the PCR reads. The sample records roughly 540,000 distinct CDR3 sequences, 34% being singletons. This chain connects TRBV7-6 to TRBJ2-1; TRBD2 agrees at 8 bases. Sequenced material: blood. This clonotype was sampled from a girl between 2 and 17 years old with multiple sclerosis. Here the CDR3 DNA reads TGTGCCAGCAGCTCGCCAGTCCAAGCGGGGGTCTACAATGAGCAGTTCTTC. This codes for CASSSPVQAGVYNEQFF.